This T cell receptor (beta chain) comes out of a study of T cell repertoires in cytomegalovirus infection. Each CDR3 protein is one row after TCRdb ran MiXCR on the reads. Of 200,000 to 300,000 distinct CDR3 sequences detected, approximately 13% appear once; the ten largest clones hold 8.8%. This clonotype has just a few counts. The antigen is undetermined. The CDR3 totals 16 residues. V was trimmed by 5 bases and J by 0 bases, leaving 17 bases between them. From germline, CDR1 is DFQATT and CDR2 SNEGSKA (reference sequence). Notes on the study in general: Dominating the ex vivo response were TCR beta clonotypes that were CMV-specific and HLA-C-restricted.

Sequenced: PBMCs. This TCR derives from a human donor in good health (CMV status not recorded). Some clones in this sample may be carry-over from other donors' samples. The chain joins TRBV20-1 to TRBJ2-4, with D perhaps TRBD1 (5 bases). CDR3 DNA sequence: TGCAGTGCTTTTCCACAGGCGATACTAGCCAAAAACATTCAGTACTTC. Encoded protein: CSAFPQAILAKNIQYF.